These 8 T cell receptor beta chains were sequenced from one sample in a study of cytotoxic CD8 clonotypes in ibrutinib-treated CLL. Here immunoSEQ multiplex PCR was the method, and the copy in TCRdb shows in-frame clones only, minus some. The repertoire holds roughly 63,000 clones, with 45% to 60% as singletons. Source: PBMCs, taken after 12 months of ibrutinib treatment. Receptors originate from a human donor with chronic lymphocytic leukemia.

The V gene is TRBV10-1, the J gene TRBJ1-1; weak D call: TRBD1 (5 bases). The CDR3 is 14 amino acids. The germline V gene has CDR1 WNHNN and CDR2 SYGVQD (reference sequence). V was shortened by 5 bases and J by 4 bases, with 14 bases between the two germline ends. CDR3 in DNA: TGCGCCAGCAGTAACGGGACGGACCTCACTGAAGCTTTCTTT. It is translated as CASSNGTDLTEAFF.

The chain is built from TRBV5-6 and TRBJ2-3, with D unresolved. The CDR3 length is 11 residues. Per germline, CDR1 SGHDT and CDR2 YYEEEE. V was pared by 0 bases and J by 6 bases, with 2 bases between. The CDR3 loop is CASSLEDTQYF. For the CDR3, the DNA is TGTGCCAGCAGCTTGGAGGATACGCAGTATTTT. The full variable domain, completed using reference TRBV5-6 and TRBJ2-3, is DAGVTQSPTHLIKTRGQQVTLRCSPKSGHDTVSWYQQALGQGPQFIFQYYEEEERQRGNFPDRFSGHQFPNYSSELNVNALLLGDSALYLCASSLEDTQYFGPGTRLTVL.

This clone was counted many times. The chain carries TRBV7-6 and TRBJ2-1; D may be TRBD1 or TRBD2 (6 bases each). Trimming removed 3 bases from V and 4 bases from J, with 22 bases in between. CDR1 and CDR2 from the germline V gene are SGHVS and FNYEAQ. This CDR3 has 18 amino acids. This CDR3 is CASSFYRDSRGLYNEQFF. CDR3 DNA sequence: TGTGCCAGCAGCTTCTATCGAGATAGTCGGGGGCTTTACAATGAGCAGTTCTTC.

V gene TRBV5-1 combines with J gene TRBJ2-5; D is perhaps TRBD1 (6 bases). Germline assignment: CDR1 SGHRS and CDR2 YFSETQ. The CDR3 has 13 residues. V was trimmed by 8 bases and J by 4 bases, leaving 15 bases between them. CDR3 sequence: CASKSGTTETQYF. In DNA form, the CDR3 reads TGCGCCAGTAAGAGTGGGACAACAGAGACCCAGTACTTC.

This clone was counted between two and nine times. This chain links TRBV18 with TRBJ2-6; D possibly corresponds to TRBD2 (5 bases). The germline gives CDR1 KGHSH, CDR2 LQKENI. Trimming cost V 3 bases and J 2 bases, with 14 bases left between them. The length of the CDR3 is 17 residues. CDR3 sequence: CASSPGKFSAGANVLTF. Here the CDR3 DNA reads TGTGCCAGCTCACCCGGCAAGTTTAGCGCTGGGGCCAACGTCCTGACTTTC. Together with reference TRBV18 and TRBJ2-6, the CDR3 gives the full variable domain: NAGVMQNPRHLVRRRGQEARLRCSPMKGHSHVYWYRQLPEEGLKFMVYLQKENIIDESGMPKERFSAEFPKEGPSILRIQQVVRGDSAAYFCASSPGKFSAGANVLTFGAGSRLTVL.

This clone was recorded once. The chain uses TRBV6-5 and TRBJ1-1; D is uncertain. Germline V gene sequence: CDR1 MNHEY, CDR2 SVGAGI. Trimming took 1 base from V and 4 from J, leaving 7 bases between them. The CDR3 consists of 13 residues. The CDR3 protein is CASSYLGGTEAFF. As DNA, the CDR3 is TGTGCCAGCAGTTACTTGGGTGGCACTGAAGCTTTCTTT.

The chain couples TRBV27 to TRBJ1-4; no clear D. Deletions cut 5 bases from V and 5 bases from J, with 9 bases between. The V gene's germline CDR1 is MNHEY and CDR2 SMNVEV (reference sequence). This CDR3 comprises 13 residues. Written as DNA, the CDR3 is TGTGCCAGCAGTCACGGGGAGAATGAAAAACTGTTTTTT. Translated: CASSHGENEKLFF.

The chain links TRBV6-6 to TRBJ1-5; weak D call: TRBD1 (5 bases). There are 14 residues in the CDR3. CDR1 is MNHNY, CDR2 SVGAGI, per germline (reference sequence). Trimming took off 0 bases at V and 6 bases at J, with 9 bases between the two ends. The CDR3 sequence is CASSYSGAAQPQHF. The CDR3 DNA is TGTGCCAGCAGTTACTCCGGGGCGGCTCAGCCCCAGCATTTT.